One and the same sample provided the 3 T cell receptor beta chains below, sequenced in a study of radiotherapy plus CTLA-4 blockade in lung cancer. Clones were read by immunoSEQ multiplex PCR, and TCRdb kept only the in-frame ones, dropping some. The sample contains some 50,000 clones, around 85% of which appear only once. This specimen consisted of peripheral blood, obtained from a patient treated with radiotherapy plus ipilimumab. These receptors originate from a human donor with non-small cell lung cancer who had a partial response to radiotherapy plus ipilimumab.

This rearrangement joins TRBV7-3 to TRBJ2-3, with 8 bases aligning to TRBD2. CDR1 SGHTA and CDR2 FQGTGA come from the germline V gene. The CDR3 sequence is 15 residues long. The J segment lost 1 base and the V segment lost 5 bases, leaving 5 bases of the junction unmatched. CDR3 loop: CASSPGGAGTDTQYF. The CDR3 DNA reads TGTGCCAGCAGCCCCGGGGGGGCGGGCACAGATACGCAGTATTTT.

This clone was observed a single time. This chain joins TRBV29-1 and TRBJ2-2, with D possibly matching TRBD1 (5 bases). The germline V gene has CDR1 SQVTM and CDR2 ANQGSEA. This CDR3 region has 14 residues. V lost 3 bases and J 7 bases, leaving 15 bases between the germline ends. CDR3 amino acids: CSVDISRQGGELFF. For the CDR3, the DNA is TGCAGCGTTGATATATCTCGGCAGGGCGGGGAGCTGTTTTTT.

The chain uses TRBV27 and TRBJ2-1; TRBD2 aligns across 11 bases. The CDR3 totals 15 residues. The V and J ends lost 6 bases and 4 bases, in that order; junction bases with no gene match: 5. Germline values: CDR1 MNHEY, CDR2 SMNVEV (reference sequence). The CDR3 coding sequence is TGTGCCAGCAGACTTCTAGCGGGGGGATACAATGAGCAGTTCTTC. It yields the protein CASRLLAGGYNEQFF.